Following are 9 T cell receptor beta chains from one sample sequenced in a study of CD8 T cells in ankylosing spondylitis. TCRdb passed the 5' RACE reads through MiXCR, listing each CDR3 protein once. This sample carries around 250,000 distinct CDR3 sequences, more than 25% of them seen once, and the ten largest clones take roughly 4.2%. Sequenced sample: blood, either unsorted or a sorted T cell fraction (not recorded which). These receptors originate from a male donor with ankylosing spondylitis or in good health (not recorded which).

The chain couples TRBV24-1 to TRBJ2-5, with TRBD1 matching over 9 bases. V trimming: 7 bases; J trimming: 5 bases; junction bases outside the gene matches: 13. Germline V lookup: CDR1 KGHDR, CDR2 SFDVKD. The CDR3 runs to 16 residues. The CDR3 DNA reads TGTGCCACCAGCCAATCATCCGGGACAGGGAAGGAGACCCAGTACTTC. This codes for CATSQSSGTGKETQYF.

The chain employs TRBV20-1 and TRBJ1-1, with no clear D. This CDR3 contains 12 residues. The V and J ends lost 6 bases and 11 bases respectively, with 19 bases between them. CDR1 is DFQATT, CDR2 SNEGSKA, per germline (reference sequence). The CDR3 coding sequence is TGCAGTGCCCGTGGACCCATCCCGGGGGCTTTCTTT. Its protein product is CSARGPIPGAFF.

The CDR3 sequence: CASSSAGTSSTQYF. The CDR3 nucleotides read TGTGCCAGCAGCTCAGCCGGGACTAGTTCCACGCAGTATTTT. This sequence joins TRBV27 and TRBJ2-3, with 8 bases identical to TRBD2. V was pared by 6 bases and J by 9 bases, with 11 bases of the junction left unmatched. Germline V gene data show CDR1 as MNHEY and CDR2 as SMNVEV (reference sequence). The CDR3 extends over 14 amino acids.

In its sample, this clonotype was seen a few times. The rearrangement uses TRBV29-1 and TRBJ2-3; the D gene could be TRBD1 or TRBD2 (6 bases each). Germline values: CDR1 SQVTM, CDR2 ANQGSEA. The CDR3 covers 18 residues. The V end was cut by 5 bases, the J end by 3 bases, with 27 bases between. CDR3 sequence: CSVLGVRGGGLRTDTQYF. The DNA for the CDR3 is TGCAGCGTTCTGGGGGTCAGGGGAGGAGGCCTCAGGACAGATACGCAGTATTTT.

There are a few counts of this clonotype. The chain's CDR3 is CASSLRRGRNEQYF. The DNA for the CDR3 is TGTGCCAGCAGCCTGAGGAGGGGTAGGAACGAGCAGTACTTC. J is TRBJ2-7 and V is TRBV12-3 or TRBV12-4; perhaps TRBD2 as D (6 bases). The CDR3 spans 14 residues. Trimming shortened V by 6 bases and J by 5 bases, and 17 bases separated the two germline ends.

This clonotype showed up just a few times. For the CDR3, the DNA is TGCAGCGTCGCAACAGAATTTTTCTACGAGCAGTACTTC. The encoded protein is CSVATEFFYEQYF. The chain employs TRBV29-1 and TRBJ2-7; D is uncertain. Germline assignment: CDR1 SQVTM and CDR2 ANQGSEA. Trimming removed 6 bases from V and 3 bases from J, with 15 bases in between. The CDR3 contains 13 residues.

This chain connects TRBV12-3 or TRBV12-4 to TRBJ2-3, with D possibly called TRBD1 or TRBD2 (5 bases each). The CDR3 consists of 15 residues. V gave up 1 base and J gave up 4 bases, with 12 bases separating them. The CDR3 DNA reads as TGTGCCAGCAGTTTAGGAGGGGCCTTGTCAGATACGCAGTATTTT. It codes for CASSLGGALSDTQYF.

CDR3 sequence (DNA): TGCAGTGCTAAACTAGGGAACACCGGGGAGCTGTTTTTT. Residues: CSAKLGNTGELFF. This rearrangement joins TRBV20-1 to TRBJ2-2; D is perhaps TRBD2 (5 bases). Germline V lookup: CDR1 DFQATT, CDR2 SNEGSKA (reference sequence). The CDR3 has 13 amino acids. V lost 4 bases to trimming and J lost 1 base, with 7 bases between them.

The chain is built from TRBV12-3 or TRBV12-4 and TRBJ2-5; 11 bases line up with TRBD2. V shed 1 base and J 4 bases; nucleotides not matched to a gene: 2. The CDR3 loop spans 15 amino acids. The CDR3 DNA follows: TGTGCCAGCAGTTTAGGACTAGCGGGGTCAGAGACCCAGTACTTC. Protein product: CASSLGLAGSETQYF.